The clone carrying this TCR beta chain has just a few counts. Using a J-beta primer mix together with a sample-barcoded 5' primer, a second PCR was run for about 6 to 11 cycles. Each cDNA molecule carried a tag from a template-switch adaptor that contained 12 random nucleotides. TCRdb reprocessed the 5' RACE reads via MiXCR and lists one record per CDR3 protein. The sample carries around 1,700,000 distinct CDR3 sequences, 28% recorded once. The record originates from a study of blood T cells in healthy people across ages. Sample donors were healthy Caucasian individuals that came from Russia, aged about 6 to 95. Isolated per sample were at least 7 million PBMCs. This CDR3 region has 17 residues. Per the germline V gene, CDR1 is DFQATT and CDR2 is SNEGSKA (reference sequence). The germline V and J ends were trimmed by 5 bases and 2 bases, with 24 bases remaining between them.

Sample: blood. The sequence was collected from a woman under 40 in good health. The gene calls are TRBV20-1 and TRBJ1-2; perhaps TRBD1 as D (6 bases). CDR3 sequence reads: CSAHRIDRQTQNYGYTF. The CDR3 region has the DNA TGCAGTGCTCATAGGATAGACAGGCAAACCCAAAACTATGGCTACACCTTC.